The 5 T cell receptor beta chains listed next were all sequenced from one sample in a study of T cell responses to AZD1222 COVID-19 vaccine. Here immunoSEQ multiplex PCR was the method, and the copy in TCRdb shows in-frame clones only, minus some. The sample carries approximately 72,000 clones, roughly nine tenths recorded once. The material sequenced was peripheral blood, taken 28 days after the second AZD1222 dose. The receptor source for this set is an adult who received the AZD1222 COVID-19 vaccine.

The chain links TRBV5-4 to TRBJ2-2; 8 bases align to TRBD2. CDR1 SGHNT and CDR2 YYREEE come from the germline V gene (reference sequence). The CDR3 runs 20 residues. With V trimmed by 3 bases and J by 0 bases, 16 bases remained unmatched. The chain's CDR3 is CASSSRTGAIAGSNTGELFF. The CDR3 DNA sequence: TGTGCCAGCAGCTCTCGGACGGGGGCCATAGCGGGATCGAACACCGGGGAGCTGTTTTTT.

The rearrangement links TRBV7-3 to TRBJ1-1; no clear D gene. The CDR3 has 15 residues. Germline V gene lookup returns CDR1 SGHTA and CDR2 FQGTGA. The V gene lost 0 bases and the J gene lost 1 base, with 9 bases spanning the gap. CDR3 bases: TGTGCCAGCAGCTTAACGTTGGTACAGAACACTGAAGCTTTCTTT. Amino acid sequence: CASSLTLVQNTEAFF.

The CDR3 bases are TGTGCCAGCCTGACCCGCTCCCCCCGACAGGGGGCGCCCACTGAAGCTTTCTTT. Translated: CASLTRSPRQGAPTEAFF. The rearrangement joins TRBV27 to TRBJ1-1, with 10 nucleotides matching TRBD1. Per the germline V gene, CDR1 is MNHEY and CDR2 is SMNVEV (reference sequence). The CDR3 sequence is 18 residues long. V lost 8 bases to trimming and J lost 4 bases; unmatched junction nucleotides: 19.

This clone was observed once. The chain has TRBV7-8 and TRBJ1-2; tentatively, D is TRBD1 (6 bases). The V end lost 4 bases, the J end lost 6 bases, and 18 bases lay between the germline ends. Germline CDR1 reads SGHVS; CDR2 reads FQNEAQ. The CDR3 sequence is 15 residues long. CDR3 bases: TGTGCCAGCAGCTCCATCCGGGGGGGGCCCAATGGCTACACCTTC. This sequence encodes CASSSIRGGPNGYTF.

This clone was seen a handful of times. The V call is TRBV2, the J call TRBJ2-7; TRBD1 might be the D (6 bases). Trimming took 6 bases from V and 1 from J, leaving 13 bases between them. The CDR3 is made up of 14 amino acids. Germline V gives CDR1 SNHLY, CDR2 FYNNEI. The CDR3 region has the DNA TGTGCCAGCAGGGGGGACATCCAATCCTACGAGCAGTACTTC. Translation: CASRGDIQSYEQYF.